What follows are 30 T cell receptor beta chains derived from one specimen sequenced in a study of CD8 T cells in Susac syndrome. RNA in amounts of roughly 0.5 to 1 ug was reverse transcribed with random hexamers. Using its own MiXCR run on the immunoSEQ multiplex PCR reads, TCRdb lists one record per CDR3 protein. The sample has about 250,000 distinct CDR3 sequences; roughly 93% are singletons. Sequenced sample: CD4+ T cells from PBMCs. These receptors all come from a human donor with multiple sclerosis.

V and J are TRBV20-1 and TRBJ1-5; 11 positions agree with TRBD1. The ends lost 5 bases at V and 0 bases at J; junction bases unmatched: 3. The CDR3 covers 15 residues. CDR1 DFQATT and CDR2 SNEGSKA come from the germline V gene (reference sequence). The CDR3 sequence: CSARTGGDSNQPQHF. The DNA for the CDR3 is TGCAGTGCTCGGACAGGGGGCGATAGCAATCAGCCCCAGCATTTT.

The chain employs TRBV4-2 and TRBJ1-6; maybe TRBD1 (6 bases). V lost 1 base to trimming and J lost 8 bases, with 12 bases between them. Germline-derived CDR1 and CDR2 are LGHNA and YNFKEQ. This CDR3 comprises 15 residues. The CDR3 DNA reads TGTGCCAGCAGCCAAGGAACAAGGGGGTATTCACCCCTCCACTTT. Its translation: CASSQGTRGYSPLHF.

DNA of the CDR3: TGTGCCAGCAGTTACCGGGTGGAGGCAGGGAGGATGGGCTACACCTTC. Translating gives CASSYRVEAGRMGYTF. The chain has TRBV27 and TRBJ1-2; TRBD1 is a possible D gene (5 bases). Trimming took 4 bases from V and 8 from J, leaving 23 bases between them. CDR3 length equals 16 residues. Germline V gives CDR1 MNHEY, CDR2 SMNVEV (reference sequence).

This chain uses TRBV27 with TRBJ2-3; D gene unclear. V gave up 6 bases and J gave up 2 bases, with 9 bases separating them. The CDR3 has 13 amino acids. CDR1 is MNHEY and CDR2 is SMNVEV in the germline V gene (reference sequence). CDR3 coding DNA: TGTGCCAGCAGACGGCTAAACACAGATACGCAGTATTTT. The encoded protein is CASRRLNTDTQYF.

The sample holds one count of this clonotype. V usage is TRBV20-1 and J usage is TRBJ2-7; possibly TRBD2 for D (6 bases). The CDR3 is 14 residues long. The V and J ends lost 5 bases and 0 bases respectively, with 14 bases between them. Germline CDR1 DFQATT, CDR2 SNEGSKA (reference sequence). The chain's CDR3 is CSAPPGLVSYEQYF. For the CDR3, the DNA is TGCAGTGCTCCCCCGGGACTTGTCTCCTACGAGCAGTACTTC.

V gene TRBV3-1 combines with J gene TRBJ2-1; TRBD2 matches 7 bases. Germline V gene sequence: CDR1 LGHDT, CDR2 YNNKEL (reference sequence). The CDR3 totals 16 residues. The V and J ends lost 4 bases and 3 bases, in that order; junction bases with no gene match: 9. The CDR3 DNA reads as TGTGCCAGCAGCCGCGAACGGGGACTAAACTACAATGAGCAGTTCTTC. It codes for CASSRERGLNYNEQFF.

In DNA form, the CDR3 reads TGTGCCAGCAGCCCTCTAAACGGGGGAATGACCCAGTACTTC. The encoded protein is CASSPLNGGMTQYF. V is TRBV3-1 and J is TRBJ2-5; a possible D gene is TRBD2 (6 bases). Germline CDR1 and CDR2: LGHDT and YNNKEL (reference sequence). This CDR3 has 14 residues. V lost 4 bases and J 7 bases, leaving 16 bases between the germline ends.

This chain connects TRBV7-2 to TRBJ1-5, with D maybe TRBD1 (5 bases). V lost 3 bases and J lost 8, with 14 bases in between. Per the germline V gene, CDR1 is SGHTA and CDR2 is FQGNSA. This CDR3 region has 14 residues. Here the CDR3 reads CASSFGPGGEPQHF. CDR3 nucleotide sequence: TGTGCCAGCAGCTTTGGACCGGGGGGGGAGCCCCAGCATTTT.

The chain combines TRBV5-1 with TRBJ2-2, with D possibly matching TRBD1 (6 bases). The length of the CDR3 is 15 residues. CDR1 SGHRS and CDR2 YFSETQ come from the germline V gene. Trimming removed 4 bases at V and 2 bases at J, with 12 bases between. Here the CDR3 reads CASSVDSSNTGELFF. The CDR3 bases are TGCGCCAGCAGCGTGGACAGCAGTAACACCGGGGAGCTGTTTTTT.

The V and J genes are TRBV20-1 and TRBJ2-2; 8 bases are shared with TRBD1. Trimming cost V 2 bases and J 5 bases; bases outside gene matches: 10. Germline lookup yields CDR1 DFQATT and CDR2 SNEGSKA (reference sequence). CDR3 length: 16 amino acids. CDR3 in amino acids: CSARRQGATKTGELFF. The CDR3 DNA reads TGCAGTGCTAGAAGGCAGGGGGCGACTAAGACCGGGGAGCTGTTTTTT.

V is TRBV18 and J is TRBJ1-5, with unresolved D. V was clipped by 6 bases and J by 6 bases, with 21 bases between them. This CDR3 has 16 amino acids. The germline V gene has CDR1 KGHSH and CDR2 LQKENI. CDR3 residues: CASSPSSAQGRQPQHF. Here the CDR3 DNA reads TGTGCCAGCTCGCCCTCATCCGCGCAAGGACGTCAGCCCCAGCATTTT.

V is TRBV9 and J is TRBJ2-1, with 10 bases that match TRBD2. Germline values: CDR1 SGDLS, CDR2 YYNGEE. CDR3 length: 14 residues. Losses at the gene ends were 5 bases for V and 5 bases for J; bases not matched to a gene: 4. The CDR3 DNA is TGTGCCAGCAGGGCAGCGGGAGGGAACAATGAGCAGTTCTTC. Protein: CASRAAGGNNEQFF.

The genes are TRBV18 and TRBJ1-4, with D unclear. This CDR3 contains 14 residues. Germline V gene lookup returns CDR1 KGHSH and CDR2 LQKENI. The ends were cut back, 1 base at V and 10 bases at J, with 13 bases in the middle. The CDR3 DNA sequence: TGTGCCAGCTCACCACTGGAGGGCCAAGGAAAACTGTTTTTT. It yields the protein CASSPLEGQGKLFF. The whole variable domain, filled in from reference TRBV18 and TRBJ1-4, reads NAGVMQNPRHLVRRRGQEARLRCSPMKGHSHVYWYRQLPEEGLKFMVYLQKENIIDESGMPKERFSAEFPKEGPSILRIQQVVRGDSAAYFCASSPLEGQGKLFFGSGTQLSVL.

The J gene is TRBJ2-4, the V gene TRBV3-1; unclear D gene. CDR1 and CDR2 from the germline V gene are LGHDT and YNNKEL (reference sequence). The V and J ends lost 0 bases and 9 bases respectively, with 12 bases between them. CDR3 length equals 14 residues. The CDR3 DNA reads as TGTGCCAGCAGCCAAGATGCCCGATCTAGCATTCAGTACTTC. It is translated as CASSQDARSSIQYF.

This clonotype was detected only once. This sequence joins TRBV24-1 and TRBJ2-7; D is uncertain. Trimming removed 2 bases from V and 0 bases from J, with 4 bases in between. The CDR3 extends over 13 amino acids. The germline gives CDR1 KGHDR, CDR2 SFDVKD. The CDR3 region has the DNA TGTGCCACCAGTGATTATAGCTCCTACGAGCAGTACTTC. This encodes CATSDYSSYEQYF.

J is TRBJ2-1 and V is TRBV6-1; 7 bases fit TRBD2. V was pared by 7 bases and J by 5 bases, with 11 bases of the junction left unmatched. The CDR3 has 15 residues. Germline CDR1 is MNHNS and CDR2 is SASEGT. The CDR3 bases are TGTGCCAGCACCCTTCCCCGGGACTATAACAATGAGCAGTTCTTC. Amino acids: CASTLPRDYNNEQFF.

The rearrangement joins TRBV27 to TRBJ1-2, with 8 nucleotides matching TRBD1. From germline, CDR1 is MNHEY and CDR2 SMNVEV (reference sequence). V lost 5 bases, J lost 8 bases, and 10 bases stayed unmatched. There are 14 residues in the CDR3. For the CDR3, the DNA is TGTGCCAGCAGTATCCCGGGACAGGTGGGAGGCTACACCTTC. This gives the protein CASSIPGQVGGYTF.

This clonotype was found once. The V gene is TRBV5-1, the J gene TRBJ2-7; a weak D match, TRBD2 (5 bases). The CDR3 length is 14 residues. Deletions cut 0 bases from V and 4 bases from J, with 11 bases between. Germline loops: CDR1 SGHRS, CDR2 YFSETQ. The CDR3 nucleotides are TGCGCCAGCAGCTTGGGGGCGGGCAGTTACGAGCAGTACGTC. Its translation: CASSLGAGSYEQYV.

The rearrangement links TRBV20-1 to TRBJ2-1, with D possibly matching TRBD2 (6 bases). Germline V gene sequence: CDR1 DFQATT, CDR2 SNEGSKA (reference sequence). The CDR3 is 13 residues long. V lost 0 bases, J lost 6 bases, and 9 bases lay in between. This chain's CDR3 is CSARDEGGNEQFF. DNA of the CDR3: TGCAGTGCTAGAGATGAGGGAGGCAATGAGCAGTTCTTC.

The chain's CDR3 is CASTLDRQNPYEQYV. The DNA of the CDR3 is TGTGCCAGCACCCTGGACAGGCAGAACCCCTACGAGCAGTACGTC. This chain joins TRBV4-2 and TRBJ2-7; TRBD1 matches at 7 bases. There are 15 residues in the CDR3. CDR1 is LGHNA and CDR2 is YNFKEQ in the germline V gene. V lost 7 bases to trimming and J lost 2 bases; unmatched junction nucleotides: 11.

This chain links TRBV29-1 with TRBJ2-3; D assignment may be TRBD1 or TRBD2 (5 bases each). V was pared by 3 bases and J by 4 bases, with 14 bases between. Germline lookup yields CDR1 SQVTM and CDR2 ANQGSEA. CDR3 length: 14 residues. The DNA for the CDR3 is TGCAGCGTTGAGTCAAGCGGACACTCAGATACGCAGTATTTT. It encodes CSVESSGHSDTQYF.

This chain uses TRBV2 with TRBJ2-1, with 8 bases identical to TRBD2. The V segment lost 9 bases and the J segment 0 bases; nucleotides outside the gene matches: 10. Germline loops: CDR1 SNHLY, CDR2 FYNNEI. CDR3 length: 16 residues. DNA for the CDR3: TGTGCCAGTACAGTTTCCGGGACTAGCTCCTACAATGAGCAGTTCTTC. Amino acid sequence: CASTVSGTSSYNEQFF.

The chain links TRBV29-1 to TRBJ2-1; D is unresolved. Germline V CDR1 and CDR2: SQVTM, ANQGSEA. This CDR3 region has 13 residues. Trimming pared 6 bases from V and 8 bases from J, leaving 17 bases between. This CDR3 reads CSVVGWARDEQFF. As DNA, the CDR3 is TGCAGCGTCGTGGGGTGGGCTCGGGATGAGCAGTTCTTC.

The chain is built from TRBV19 and TRBJ1-1; perhaps TRBD1 as D (6 bases). The germline gives CDR1 LNHDA, CDR2 SQIVND (reference sequence). V was cut by 1 base and J by 1 base, with 13 bases left in between. The CDR3 has 16 amino acids. The CDR3 loop is CASSIGGTRPNTEAFF. CDR3 DNA: TGTGCCAGTAGTATAGGGGGGACACGGCCGAACACTGAAGCTTTCTTT.

V is TRBV29-1 and J is TRBJ1-1; D may be TRBD1 (5 bases). The V end was cut by 5 bases, the J end by 1 base, with 11 bases between. This CDR3 is built from 13 residues. The germline V gene has CDR1 SQVTM and CDR2 ANQGSEA. The CDR3 DNA reads as TGCAGCGTTACCAGGGACTCGAACACTGAAGCTTTCTTT. It codes for CSVTRDSNTEAFF.

The chain employs TRBV4-1 and TRBJ1-2; 7 bases match TRBD1. The CDR3 sequence is 15 residues long. Germline loops: CDR1 MGHRA, CDR2 YSYEKL. The J segment lost 4 bases and the V segment lost 3 bases, leaving 8 bases of the junction unmatched. The CDR3 DNA reads TGCGCCAGCAGCCAGGGCCCCCCAGGGGGCTATGGCTACACCTTC. Translation gives CASSQGPPGGYGYTF.

The V and J genes are TRBV27 and TRBJ1-1, with 9 bases that match TRBD1. The germline gives CDR1 MNHEY, CDR2 SMNVEV (reference sequence). V lost 6 bases to trimming and J lost 6 bases; unmatched junction nucleotides: 5. CDR3 length: 13 amino acids. In DNA, the CDR3 is TGTGCCAGCAGAAAACAGGGGGCCTCTGAAGCTTTCTTT. Translation gives CASRKQGASEAFF.

The chain joins TRBV19 to TRBJ1-2, with 7 bases that match TRBD1. With V trimmed by 7 bases and J by 4 bases, 15 bases remained unmatched. In germline, CDR1 is LNHDA, CDR2 SQIVND (reference sequence). There are 16 residues in the CDR3. This CDR3 is CASTGTAYSTLYGYTF. The CDR3 DNA reads TGTGCCAGTACCGGGACAGCCTACTCTACCCTCTATGGCTACACCTTC. The complete variable domain, with remaining parts taken from reference TRBV19 and TRBJ1-2, reads DGGITQSPKYLFRKEGQNVTLSCEQNLNHDAMYWYRQDPGQGLRLIYYSQIVNDFQKGDIAEGYSVSREKKESFPLTVTSAQKNPTAFYLCASTGTAYSTLYGYTFGSGTRLTVV.

The rearrangement links TRBV29-1 to TRBJ1-1, with a weak D call TRBD1 (6 bases). V was cut by 6 bases and J by 1 base, with 12 bases left in between. This CDR3 has 13 amino acids. Germline V lookup: CDR1 SQVTM, CDR2 ANQGSEA. This CDR3 reads CSVQGGGNTEAFF. CDR3 coding DNA: TGCAGCGTCCAGGGAGGGGGGAACACTGAAGCTTTCTTT.

The gene calls are TRBV29-1 and TRBJ1-3; D is unclear. Germline-derived CDR1 and CDR2 are SQVTM and ANQGSEA. Trimming removed 2 bases at V and 2 bases at J, with 7 bases between. This CDR3 is built from 13 residues. As DNA, the CDR3 is TGCAGCGTTGAACAGGCGACTGGAAACACCATATATTTT. Translated, it gives CSVEQATGNTIYF.